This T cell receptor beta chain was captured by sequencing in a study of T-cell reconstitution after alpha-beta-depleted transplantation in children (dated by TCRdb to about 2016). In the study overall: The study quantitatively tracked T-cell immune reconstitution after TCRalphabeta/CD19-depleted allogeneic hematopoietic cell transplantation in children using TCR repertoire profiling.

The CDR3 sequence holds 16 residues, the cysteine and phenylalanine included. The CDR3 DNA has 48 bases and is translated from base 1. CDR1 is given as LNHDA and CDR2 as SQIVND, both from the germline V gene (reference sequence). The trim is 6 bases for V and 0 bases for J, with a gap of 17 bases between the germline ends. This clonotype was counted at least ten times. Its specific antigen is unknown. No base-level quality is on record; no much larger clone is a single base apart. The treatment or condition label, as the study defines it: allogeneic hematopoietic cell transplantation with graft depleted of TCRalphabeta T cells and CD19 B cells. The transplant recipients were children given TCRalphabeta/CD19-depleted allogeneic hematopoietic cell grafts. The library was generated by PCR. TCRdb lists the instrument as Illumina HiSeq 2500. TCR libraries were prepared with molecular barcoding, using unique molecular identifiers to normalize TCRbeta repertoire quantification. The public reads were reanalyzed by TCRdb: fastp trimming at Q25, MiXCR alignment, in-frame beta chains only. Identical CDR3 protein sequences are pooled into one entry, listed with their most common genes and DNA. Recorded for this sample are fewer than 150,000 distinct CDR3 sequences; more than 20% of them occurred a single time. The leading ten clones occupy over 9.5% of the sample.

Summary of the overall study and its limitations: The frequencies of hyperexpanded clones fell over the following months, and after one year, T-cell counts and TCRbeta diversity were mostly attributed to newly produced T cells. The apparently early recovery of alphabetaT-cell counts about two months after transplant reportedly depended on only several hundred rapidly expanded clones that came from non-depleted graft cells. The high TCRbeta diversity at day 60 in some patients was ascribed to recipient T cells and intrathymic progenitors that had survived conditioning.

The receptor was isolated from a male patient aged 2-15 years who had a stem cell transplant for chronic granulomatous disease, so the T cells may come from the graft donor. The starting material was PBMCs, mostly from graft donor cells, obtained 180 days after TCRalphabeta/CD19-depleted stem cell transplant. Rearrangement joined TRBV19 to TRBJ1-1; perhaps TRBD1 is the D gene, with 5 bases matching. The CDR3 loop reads CASRREGARMNTEAFF. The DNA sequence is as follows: TGTGCCAGTAGGAGAGAAGGGGCGCGGATGAACACTGAAGCTTTCTTT.